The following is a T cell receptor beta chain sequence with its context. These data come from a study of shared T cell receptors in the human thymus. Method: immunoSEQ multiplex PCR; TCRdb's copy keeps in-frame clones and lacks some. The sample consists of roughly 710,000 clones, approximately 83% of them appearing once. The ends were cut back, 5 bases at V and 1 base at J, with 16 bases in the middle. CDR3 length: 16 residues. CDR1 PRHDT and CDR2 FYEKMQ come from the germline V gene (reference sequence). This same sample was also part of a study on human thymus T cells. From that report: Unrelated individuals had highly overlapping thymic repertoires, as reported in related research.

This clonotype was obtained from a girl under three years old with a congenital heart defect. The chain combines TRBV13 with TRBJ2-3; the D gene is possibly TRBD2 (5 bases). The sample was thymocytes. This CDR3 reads CASSPTSGNCTDTQYF. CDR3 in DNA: TGTGCCAGCAGCCCCACCTCGGGAAATTGCACAGATACGCAGTATTTT.